One T cell receptor (beta chain) is described in this entry. Its antigen is undetermined. 60 Vbeta and 13 Jbeta primers were used in PCR. Profiling relied on immunoSEQ multiplex PCR, and the TCRdb table lists in-frame clones only, not all of them. The table shows more than 95,000 clones, with over 70% occurring only once. The data originate from a study of cytomegalovirus exposure and HLA in healthy donors. Regarding donors, all were healthy bone marrow donors. The study sampled nominally healthy donors, though unrecorded immune exposures were likely. Overall study results and limits: Rates of TCR association differed by HLA locus in a later analysis, with DRB1 highest and HLA-C lowest.

The CDR3 runs to 14 residues. CDR1 MDHEN and CDR2 SYDVKM come from the germline V gene. V was pared by 3 bases and J by 3 bases, with 4 bases of the junction left unmatched. The specimen sequenced was PBMCs. This receptor was identified in a male donor in good health and CMV-seronegative. The V and J genes are TRBV28 and TRBJ1-2, with 7 bases fitting TRBD1. CDR3 bases: TGTGCCAGCAGTTTCTCCGGGACAGACTATGGCTACACCTTC. Encoded protein: CASSFSGTDYGYTF.